Following are 12 T cell receptor beta chains from one sample sequenced in a study of breast tumors, draining lymph nodes, adjacent tissues. Samples came from axillary lymph nodes draining the breast cancer. Each CDR3 protein gets one entry after TCRdb re-called the multiplex PCR reads with MiXCR. The sample includes more than 250,000 distinct CDR3 sequences, 30% of them seen just once. Sequenced: axillary lymph node tissue. All receptors derive from a female donor with breast cancer. Some clones in this sample may be carry-over from other donors' samples.

The V call is TRBV6-1, the J call TRBJ2-1, with D maybe TRBD2 (6 bases). Per germline, CDR1 MNHNS and CDR2 SASEGT. V dropped 6 bases and J dropped 5 bases, with 17 bases sitting between them. The CDR3 spans 15 residues. In nucleotides, the CDR3 is TGTGCCAGCAGCCCAATAGCGGCCGCCCACAATGAGCAGTTCTTC. Protein sequence: CASSPIAAAHNEQFF.

At least ten counts were recorded for this clonotype. The CDR3 spells CATSGSGNEQFF. The CDR3 coding sequence is TGTGCCACCAGTGGGTCAGGAAACGAGCAGTTCTTC. The chain employs TRBV24-1 and TRBJ2-1, with D uncertain. Trimming pared 5 bases from V and 10 bases from J, leaving 11 bases between. Germline V CDR1 and CDR2: KGHDR, SFDVKD. The CDR3 runs to 12 residues.

Here the CDR3 DNA reads TGCAGTGCTACTAGGGGAGCGGCGAATTCTAACAATGAGCAGTTCTTC. It encodes CSATRGAANSNNEQFF. This chain uses TRBV20-1 with TRBJ2-1, with D tentatively TRBD1 or TRBD2 (5 bases each). V was clipped by 4 bases and J by 5 bases, with 21 bases between them. Germline V gene sequence: CDR1 DFQATT, CDR2 SNEGSKA (reference sequence). The CDR3 has 16 amino acids.

This clonotype was seen repeatedly, ten times or more. The chain joins TRBV10-3 to TRBJ2-7; possibly TRBD1 or TRBD2 for D (6 bases each). Germline CDR1 ENHRY, CDR2 SYGVKD. Trimming took off 8 bases at V and 5 bases at J, with 16 bases between the two ends. The CDR3 has 13 residues. Here the CDR3 reads CAILGGADNEQYF. For the CDR3, the DNA is TGTGCCATCCTGGGGGGCGCGGACAACGAGCAGTACTTC.

This clonotype appeared many times. The chain couples TRBV5-1 to TRBJ2-6; TRBD1 matches 7 bases. Germline V CDR1 and CDR2: SGHRS, YFSETQ. After removal of 0 bases from V and 1 base from J, the junction contained 4 bases not matched to a gene. The CDR3 consists of 17 residues. CDR3 sequence reads: CASSLGEGASGANVLTF. The CDR3 region has the DNA TGCGCCAGCAGCTTGGGAGAGGGGGCGTCTGGGGCCAACGTCCTGACTTTC.

The J gene is TRBJ2-2, the V gene TRBV3-1; perhaps TRBD1 as D (6 bases). CDR3 length: 16 residues. Trimming removed 2 bases from V and 5 bases from J, with 15 bases in between. From germline, CDR1 is LGHDT and CDR2 YNNKEL (reference sequence). This CDR3 is CASSQIARGGTGELFF. CDR3 nucleotides: TGTGCCAGCAGCCAAATAGCTAGAGGGGGAACCGGGGAGCTGTTTTTT.

Worth noting for this clonotype: A junction end diverges from the germline sequence, so it may reflect a read error. This chain links TRBV9 with TRBJ2-7, with a tentative D call TRBD2 (5 bases). The V gene's germline CDR1 is SGDLS and CDR2 YYNGEE. The CDR3 is 16 residues long. The CDR3 sequence is CASSVGPAEEAYAQYF. CDR3 coding DNA: TGTGCTAGCAGCGTAGGCCCAGCTGAGGAGGCCTACGCGCAGTACTTC.

Concerning this clonotype: Being one base from a much bigger clone, this may be a read error. The chain carries TRBV5-8 and TRBJ2-7, with D uncertain. The V end was cut by 4 bases, the J end by 6 bases, with 11 bases between. Per germline, CDR1 SGHTS and CDR2 YDEGEE. CDR3 length: 12 residues. This CDR3 is CASSPYRSEQYF. DNA for the CDR3: TGTGCCAGCAGCCCCTACAGATCCGAGCAGTACTTC.

The chain links TRBV7-2 to TRBJ2-3; no clear D. V lost 1 base and J 2 bases, leaving 13 bases between the germline ends. The CDR3 loop spans 16 amino acids. The germline V gene encodes CDR1 SGHTA and CDR2 FQGNSA. For the CDR3, the DNA is TGTGCCAGCAGCTTAGATTACGGGTCCATCACAGATACGCAGTATTTT. Its translation: CASSLDYGSITDTQYF.

This rearrangement joins TRBV7-8 to TRBJ2-2; D is perhaps TRBD1 or TRBD2 (6 bases each). Deletions cut 1 base from V and 11 bases from J, with 14 bases between. The CDR3 runs to 14 residues. Germline CDR1 SGHVS, CDR2 FQNEAQ. The CDR3 is CASSLGGGLGELFF. The CDR3 DNA sequence: TGTGCCAGCAGCTTAGGTGGGGGGCTCGGTGAGCTGTTTTTT.

The chain combines TRBV6-2 or TRBV6-3 with TRBJ1-2; TRBD1 agrees at 7 bases. Trimming took 6 bases from V and 3 from J; bases not matched to a gene: 16. The germline CDR1 and CDR2 sequences are MNHEY and SVGEGT. The CDR3 is 17 residues long. The CDR3 DNA sequence: TGTGCCAGCAGACACAGGGGAGGTTTCCTCCGGGACTATGGCTACACCTTC. This sequence encodes CASRHRGGFLRDYGYTF.

This clonotype has ten or more counts. The rearrangement uses TRBV12-3 or TRBV12-4 and TRBJ2-7, with 9 bases lining up with TRBD2. The trim removed 5 bases at V and 0 bases at J, leaving 8 bases unmatched. The CDR3 spans 16 residues. CDR3 protein: CASSTLGLASSYEQYF. Written as DNA, the CDR3 is TGTGCCAGCAGTACCTTAGGACTAGCGAGCTCCTACGAGCAGTACTTC.